These 9 T cell receptor beta chains share one sample of origin, sequenced in a study of PD-1 blockade in classical Hodgkin lymphoma. The patients all showed relapse after autologous stem cell transplantation, while their brentuximab vedotin exposure varied. Profiled with immunoSEQ multiplex PCR; TCRdb holds only in-frame clones, not every one. The sample consists of 20,000 to 25,000 clones, less than 85% of them appearing once. Sample: peripheral blood mononuclear cells (PBMCs), taken before the second cycle of nivolumab. Source of these receptors: a human donor with classical Hodgkin lymphoma.

The chain combines TRBV29-1 with TRBJ1-4; possibly TRBD1 for D (5 bases). From germline, CDR1 is SQVTM and CDR2 ANQGSEA. With 4 bases removed from V and 2 bases from J, the gap between germline ends came to 11 bases. The CDR3 has 14 amino acids. The DNA of the CDR3 is TGCAGCGTTGCAGGGTCTGCGACTAATGAAAAACTGTTTTTT. Protein: CSVAGSATNEKLFF.

This clone appeared a single time. This rearrangement joins TRBV7-9 to TRBJ2-7; 13 nucleotides agree with TRBD2. There are 16 residues in the CDR3. Trimming at V came to 4 bases and at J to 5 bases, leaving 8 bases not matched to a gene. Germline values: CDR1 SEHNR, CDR2 FQNEAQ (reference sequence). This CDR3 is CASSWATSGRAHEQYF. The CDR3 DNA sequence: TGTGCCAGCAGCTGGGCTACTAGCGGGAGGGCCCACGAGCAGTACTTC.

The chain joins TRBV5-1 to TRBJ2-7; D gene ambiguous. V lost 0 bases to trimming and J lost 1 base, with 8 bases between them. This CDR3 spans 14 amino acids. The germline CDR1 and CDR2 sequences are SGHRS and YFSETQ. DNA for the CDR3: TGCGCCAGCAGCTTGGGTCGGAGTTCCTACGAGCAGTACTTC. It encodes CASSLGRSSYEQYF.

This chain connects TRBV6-5 to TRBJ2-1; 12 bases align to TRBD2. The length of the CDR3 is 15 residues. Germline values: CDR1 MNHEY, CDR2 SVGAGI. The V segment lost 4 bases and the J segment 5 bases; nucleotides outside the gene matches: 3. CDR3 DNA: TGTGCCAGCAGTTTTCTAGCGGGAGGGAACAATGAGCAGTTCTTC. Protein: CASSFLAGGNNEQFF.

The chain uses TRBV6-1 and TRBJ2-7; no definite D call. Between the trimmed V and J ends, which lost 5 bases and 2 bases, there was a span of 7 bases. Germline CDR1 is MNHNS and CDR2 is SASEGT. The CDR3 is 12 residues long. Written as DNA, the CDR3 is TGTGCCAGCAGTCCGACCCCCTACGAGCAGTACTTC. Protein product: CASSPTPYEQYF.

The chain joins TRBV7-3 to TRBJ2-7, with a weak D call TRBD1 (5 bases). The CDR3 runs to 13 residues. CDR1 and CDR2 from the germline V gene are SGHTA and FQGTGA. V was trimmed by 3 bases and J by 5 bases, leaving 11 bases between them. The CDR3 bases are TGTGCCAGCAGCTTCGACAGTAAGCACGAGCAGTACTTC. This translates into CASSFDSKHEQYF.

This chain joins TRBV6-1 and TRBJ1-5, with 7 bases aligning to TRBD1. CDR3 length: 18 amino acids. Losses at the gene ends were 2 bases for V and 0 bases for J; bases not matched to a gene: 10. Germline lookup yields CDR1 MNHNS and CDR2 SASEGT. CDR3 DNA: TGTGCCAGCAGTGAATGGGACAGCCCTTCACTTAGCAATCAGCCCCAGCATTTT. It specifies CASSEWDSPSLSNQPQHF.

The gene calls are TRBV14 and TRBJ2-3, with a possible D match to TRBD2 (7 bases). Trimming left V 6 bases short and J 2 bases short, with 12 bases between. The CDR3 is 14 amino acids. Germline V gene lookup returns CDR1 SGHDN and CDR2 FVKESK. The CDR3 protein is CASRGGTNTDTQYF. The DNA for the CDR3 is TGTGCCAGCAGGGGAGGGACAAACACAGATACGCAGTATTTT. Full variable domain (outside the CDR3, taken from reference TRBV14 and TRBJ2-3): EAGVTQFPSHSVIEKGQTVTLRCDPISGHDNLYWYRRVMGKEIKFLLHFVKESKQDESGMPNNRFLAERTGGTYSTLKVQPAELEDSGVYFCASRGGTNTDTQYFGPGTRLTVL.

The genes are TRBV10-3 and TRBJ1-1, with D perhaps TRBD1 (5 bases). The CDR3 runs 13 residues. V lost 4 bases to trimming and J lost 1 base, with 7 bases between them. Germline values: CDR1 ENHRY, CDR2 SYGVKD. The CDR3 DNA reads TGTGCCATCAGTGTTGGGGGGAACACTGAAGCTTTCTTT. This codes for CAISVGGNTEAFF.